Below are 14 T cell receptor beta chains sequenced from a single sample in a study of Graves' ophthalmopathy and Graves' hyperthyroidism. The authors amplified TCR beta CDR3 regions from RNA transcripts. RT-PCR in the first round used HTBI primers; a second-round multiplex PCR followed. TCRdb ran MiXCR on the multiplex PCR reads and lists one entry per CDR3 protein. The sample includes over a million distinct CDR3 sequences, about 40% seen only once; the top ten take approximately 12%. What was sequenced was peripheral blood or thyroid tissue (not recorded which). The receptors were sampled from an adult man with Graves' hyperthyroidism.

J is TRBJ1-1 and V is TRBV11-2, with D possibly being TRBD1 (5 bases). CDR1 and CDR2 (germline): SGHAT, FQNNGV. Trimming took off 3 bases at V and 1 base at J, with 15 bases between the two ends. This CDR3 contains 16 residues. The CDR3 loop reads CASSFLTWGTNTEAFF. The CDR3 DNA reads as TGTGCCAGCAGCTTTCTAACGTGGGGCACGAACACTGAAGCTTTCTTT. The full variable domain, in which reference TRBV11-2 and TRBJ1-1 provide the parts outside the CDR3, is EAGVAQSPRYKIIEKRQSVAFWCNPISGHATLYWYQQILGQGPKLLIQFQNNGVVDDSQLPKDRFSAERLKGVDSTLKIQPAKLEDSAVYLCASSFLTWGTNTEAFFGQGTRLTVV.

This clonotype came up many times. The CDR3 reads CAIQTGDGNFGGELFF. The CDR3, as DNA: TGTGCCATCCAGACAGGGGACGGAAATTTCGGCGGGGAGCTGTTTTTT. This chain joins TRBV2 and TRBJ2-2, with 8 positions matching TRBD1. CDR3 size: 16 residues. Germline V gene lookup returns CDR1 SNHLY and CDR2 FYNNEI. V gave up 10 bases and J gave up 7 bases; unmatched junction bases: 17.

V and J are TRBV6-5 and TRBJ1-4; D remains unclear. The germline CDR1 and CDR2 sequences are MNHEY and SVGAGI. The ends were cut back, 4 bases at V and 10 bases at J, with 7 bases in the middle. This CDR3 is built from 11 residues. CDR3 bases: TGTGCCAGCAGTTCCCACAGAAAACTGTTTTTT. As protein: CASSSHRKLFF.

The table lists this clonotype with a count of one. The chain employs TRBV15 and TRBJ1-2; possibly TRBD1 for D (6 bases). This CDR3 comprises 17 residues. V was pared by 0 bases and J by 4 bases, with 18 bases between. Germline loops: CDR1 LNHNV, CDR2 YYDKDF (reference sequence). CDR3 in amino acids: CATSRDRLGGASYGYTF. Here the CDR3 DNA reads TGTGCCACCAGCAGAGATAGGTTGGGGGGCGCTTCCTATGGCTACACCTTC.

This clonotype occurred many times. The rearrangement joins TRBV7-9 to TRBJ1-6; possibly TRBD1 for D (5 bases). The V end was cut by 11 bases, the J end by 10 bases, with 15 bases between. From germline, CDR1 is SEHNR and CDR2 FQNEAQ (reference sequence). The CDR3 length is 12 residues. CDR3 nucleotide sequence: TGTGCCGGACAAAGGGGTGAGTCACCCCTCCACTTT. It translates to CAGQRGESPLHF.

There are many counts of this clonotype. J is TRBJ2-7 and V is TRBV13; 9 bases map to TRBD1. V was clipped by 5 bases and J by 1 base; unmatched bases: 6. Germline CDR1 reads PRHDT; CDR2 reads FYEKMQ (reference sequence). The CDR3 contains 15 residues. CDR3: CASSITGTGSYEQYF. In DNA, the CDR3 is TGTGCCAGCAGCATAACCGGGACAGGGTCCTACGAGCAGTACTTC.

The V and J genes are TRBV3-1 and TRBJ2-3, with D unresolved. V shed 0 bases and J shed 5 bases, with 3 bases lying between them. Looked up from germline, CDR1 is LGHDT and CDR2 is YNNKEL (reference sequence). The CDR3 extends over 12 amino acids. CDR3: CASSQDKDTQYF. The DNA of the CDR3 is TGTGCCAGCAGCCAAGATAAAGATACGCAGTATTTT.

The chain links TRBV29-1 to TRBJ2-7; 14 bases match TRBD2. The germline V gene encodes CDR1 SQVTM and CDR2 ANQGSEA. The V gene end was trimmed by 6 bases and the J gene end by 6 bases; junction bases not matched to a gene: 10. This CDR3 is built from 15 residues. The CDR3 reads CSVGGLAGDVGEQYF. In DNA form, the CDR3 reads TGCAGCGTCGGGGGACTAGCGGGAGATGTCGGCGAGCAGTACTTC.

V is TRBV29-1 and J is TRBJ2-7; maybe TRBD2 (6 bases). Germline CDR1 and CDR2: SQVTM and ANQGSEA. The CDR3 sequence is 15 residues long. The CDR3 bases are TGCAGTGCTAGTGGGGTCTTAGCGGCCTCCTACGAGCAGTACTTC. The encoded protein is CSASGVLAASYEQYF.

The V call is TRBV10-3, the J call TRBJ1-2; TRBD1 matches at 9 bases. The V gene end was trimmed by 6 bases and the J gene end by 6 bases; junction bases not matched to a gene: 8. The germline V gene has CDR1 ENHRY and CDR2 SYGVKD. This CDR3 contains 14 residues. The CDR3 region is CAISRDREKDGYTF. CDR3 nucleotides: TGTGCCATCAGCCGGGACAGGGAGAAGGATGGCTACACCTTC.

This clonotype was seen at least ten times. The chain recombines TRBV4-2 with TRBJ1-1, with D perhaps TRBD1 (5 bases). CDR1 and CDR2 from the germline V gene are LGHNA and YNFKEQ. The ends were cut back, 5 bases at V and 6 bases at J, with 13 bases in the middle. The CDR3 length is 13 residues. The CDR3 here is CASSEAGPAEAFF. CDR3 bases: TGTGCCAGCAGCGAAGCAGGGCCCGCTGAAGCTTTCTTT.

This clonotype has at least ten counts. This chain uses TRBV29-1 with TRBJ2-7; 9 bases align to TRBD1. Germline assignment: CDR1 SQVTM and CDR2 ANQGSEA. The CDR3 is made up of 15 amino acids. V dropped 3 bases and J dropped 3; count of bases not matched to a gene: 9. DNA of the CDR3: TGCAGCGTTGAGGCTTCCGGGACAGGGAGCTACGAGCAGTACTTC. It translates to CSVEASGTGSYEQYF.

The chain employs TRBV20-1 and TRBJ1-6, with D perhaps matching TRBD1 (5 bases). The V and J ends lost 3 bases and 0 bases respectively, with 12 bases between them. The CDR3 has 16 amino acids. Germline V gene data show CDR1 as DFQATT and CDR2 as SNEGSKA (reference sequence). The CDR3 DNA is TGCAGTGCTAGGGGCCGGGGGAGCTCCTATAATTCACCCCTCCACTTT. Translating it yields CSARGRGSSYNSPLHF.

In this sample, this clonotype turned up a few times. The genes are TRBV7-2 and TRBJ2-2; 7 bases match TRBD2. V lost 8 bases to trimming and J lost 1 base; unmatched junction nucleotides: 10. The V gene's germline CDR1 is SGHTA and CDR2 FQGNSA. This CDR3 comprises 16 residues. Written as DNA, the CDR3 is TGTGCCAGCGCGCCGGGGGGTCGGCAGAACACCGGGGAGCTGTTTTTT. Translated, it gives CASAPGGRQNTGELFF.